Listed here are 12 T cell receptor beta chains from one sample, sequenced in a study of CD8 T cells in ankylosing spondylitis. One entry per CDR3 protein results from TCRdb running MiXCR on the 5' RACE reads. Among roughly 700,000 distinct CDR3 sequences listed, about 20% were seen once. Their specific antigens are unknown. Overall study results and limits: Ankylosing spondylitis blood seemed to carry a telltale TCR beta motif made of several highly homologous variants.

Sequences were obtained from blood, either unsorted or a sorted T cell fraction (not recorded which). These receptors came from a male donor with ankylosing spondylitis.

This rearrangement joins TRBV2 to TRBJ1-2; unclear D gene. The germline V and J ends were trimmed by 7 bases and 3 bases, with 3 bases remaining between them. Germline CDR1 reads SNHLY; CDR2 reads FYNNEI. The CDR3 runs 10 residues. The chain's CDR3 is CASKDYGYTF. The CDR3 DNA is TGTGCCAGCAAGGACTATGGCTACACCTTC.

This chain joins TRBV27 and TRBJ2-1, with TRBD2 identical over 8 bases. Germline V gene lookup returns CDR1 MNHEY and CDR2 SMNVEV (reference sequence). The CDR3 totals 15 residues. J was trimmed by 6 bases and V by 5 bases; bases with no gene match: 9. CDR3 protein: CASSTRGGLGNEQFF. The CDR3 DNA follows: TGTGCCAGCAGTACCCGCGGGGGGCTGGGCAATGAGCAGTTCTTC.

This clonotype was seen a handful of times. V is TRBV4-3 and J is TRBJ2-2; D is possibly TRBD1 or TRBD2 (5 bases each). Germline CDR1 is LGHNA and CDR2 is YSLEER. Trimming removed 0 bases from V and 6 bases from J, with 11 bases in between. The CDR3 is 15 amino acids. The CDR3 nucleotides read TGCGCCAGCAGCCAAGATAGAGGGACGGCCGGGGAGCTGTTTTTT. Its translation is CASSQDRGTAGELFF.

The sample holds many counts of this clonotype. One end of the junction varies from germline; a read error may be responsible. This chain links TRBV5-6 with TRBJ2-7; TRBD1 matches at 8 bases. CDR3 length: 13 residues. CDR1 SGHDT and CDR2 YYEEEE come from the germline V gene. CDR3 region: CASSSDRAYEQYF. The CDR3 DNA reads TGCGCCAGCAGCTCGGACAGGGCATACGAGCAGTACTTC.

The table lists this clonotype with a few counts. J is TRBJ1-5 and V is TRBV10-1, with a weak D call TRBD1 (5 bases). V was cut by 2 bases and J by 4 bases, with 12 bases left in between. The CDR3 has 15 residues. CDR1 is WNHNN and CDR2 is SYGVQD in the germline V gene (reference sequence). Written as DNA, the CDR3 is TGCGCCAGCAGTGAGGAAAGGACACAGAATCAGCCCCAGCATTTT. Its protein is CASSEERTQNQPQHF.

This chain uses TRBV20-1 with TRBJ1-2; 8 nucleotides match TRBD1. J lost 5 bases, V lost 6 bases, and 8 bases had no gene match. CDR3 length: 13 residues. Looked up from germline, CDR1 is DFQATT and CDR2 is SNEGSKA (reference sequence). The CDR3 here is CSAPTGGWYGYTF. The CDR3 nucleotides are TGCAGTGCCCCAACAGGGGGATGGTATGGCTACACCTTC.

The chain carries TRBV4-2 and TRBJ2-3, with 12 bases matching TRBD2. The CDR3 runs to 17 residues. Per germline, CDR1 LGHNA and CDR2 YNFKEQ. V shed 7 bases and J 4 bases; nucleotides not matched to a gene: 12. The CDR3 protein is CASTSGRAKSGADTQYF. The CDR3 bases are TGTGCCAGCACTAGCGGGAGGGCTAAGAGCGGCGCAGATACGCAGTATTTT.

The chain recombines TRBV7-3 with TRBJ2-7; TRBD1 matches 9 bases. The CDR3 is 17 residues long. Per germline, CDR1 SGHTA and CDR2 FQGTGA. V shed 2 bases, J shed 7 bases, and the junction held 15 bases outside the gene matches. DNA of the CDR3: TGTGCCAGCAGCTTATTCGGACCAGGACAGGGGTTTATTGAGCAGTACTTC. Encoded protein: CASSLFGPGQGFIEQYF.

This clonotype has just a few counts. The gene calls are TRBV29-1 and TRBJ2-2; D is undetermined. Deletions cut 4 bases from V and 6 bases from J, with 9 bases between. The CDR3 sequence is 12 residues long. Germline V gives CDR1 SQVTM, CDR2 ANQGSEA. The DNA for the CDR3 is TGCAGCGTTGTAGTCGTTCCCGGGGAGCTGTTTTTT. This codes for CSVVVVPGELFF.

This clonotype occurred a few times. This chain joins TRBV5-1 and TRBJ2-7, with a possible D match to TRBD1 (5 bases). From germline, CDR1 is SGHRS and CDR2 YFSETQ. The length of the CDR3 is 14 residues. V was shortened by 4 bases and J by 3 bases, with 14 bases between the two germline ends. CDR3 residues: CASSPQGVSYEQYF. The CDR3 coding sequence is TGCGCCAGCAGCCCGCAGGGTGTCAGCTACGAGCAGTACTTC.

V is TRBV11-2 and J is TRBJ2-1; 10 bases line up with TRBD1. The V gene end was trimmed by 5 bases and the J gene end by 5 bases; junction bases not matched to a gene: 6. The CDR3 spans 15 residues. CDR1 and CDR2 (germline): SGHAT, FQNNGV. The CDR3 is CASSRQGATDNEQFF. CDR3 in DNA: TGTGCCAGCAGCCGACAGGGGGCGACAGACAATGAGCAGTTCTTC.

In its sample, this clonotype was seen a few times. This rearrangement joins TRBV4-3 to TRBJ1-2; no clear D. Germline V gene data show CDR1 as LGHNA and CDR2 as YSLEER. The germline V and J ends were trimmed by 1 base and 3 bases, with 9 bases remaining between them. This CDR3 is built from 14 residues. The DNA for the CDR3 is TGCGCCAGCAGCCAAGTAGGGAGGGACTATGGCTACACCTTC. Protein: CASSQVGRDYGYTF.